What follows are 4 T cell receptor beta chains derived from one specimen sequenced in a study of identical twins. In TCRdb, the 5' RACE reads were re-called with MiXCR into one record per CDR3 protein. Among fewer than 550,000 distinct CDR3 sequences listed, 15% were seen once. These data also featured in a second study, about yellow fever vaccine responses in identical twins.

What was sequenced was CD4+ T cells sorted from blood. The receptors stem from a woman aged 18-35 years in good health.

The rearrangement uses TRBV4-1 and TRBJ1-5, with TRBD1 matching over 7 bases. The CDR3 runs to 17 residues. V trimming: 3 bases; J trimming: 3 bases; junction bases outside the gene matches: 11. Germline CDR1 and CDR2: MGHRA and YSYEKL. The chain's CDR3 is CASSQGRDSRLNQPQHF. The DNA of the CDR3 is TGCGCCAGCAGCCAGGGCCGGGACAGCCGACTCAATCAGCCCCAGCATTTT.

The chain combines TRBV11-2 with TRBJ2-3; tentative D call: TRBD2 (7 bases). Per the germline V gene, CDR1 is SGHAT and CDR2 is FQNNGV. Trimming pared 1 base from V and 0 bases from J, leaving 20 bases between. The CDR3 extends over 19 amino acids. CDR3 in amino acids: CASSLGWVSGTPSTDTQYF. The CDR3 region has the DNA TGTGCCAGCAGCTTAGGGTGGGTCAGCGGGACACCTAGCACAGATACGCAGTATTTT.

The rearrangement joins TRBV5-1 to TRBJ2-3, with 11 bases fitting TRBD2. CDR3 length: 19 amino acids. The germline CDR1 and CDR2 sequences are SGHRS and YFSETQ. Trimming took 2 bases from V and 4 from J; bases not matched to a gene: 15. The CDR3, as DNA: TGCGCCAGCAGCTTTTGGCCTAGAACTAGCGGGAGAGGGTCAGATACGCAGTATTTT. It is translated as CASSFWPRTSGRGSDTQYF.

The sample holds a few counts of this clonotype. J is TRBJ2-2 and V is TRBV6-1; 8 nucleotides line up with TRBD2. Germline assignment: CDR1 MNHNS and CDR2 SASEGT. The V and J ends lost 6 bases and 6 bases, in that order; junction bases with no gene match: 12. This CDR3 is 16 amino acids long. The DNA for the CDR3 is TGTGCCAGCAGCCCACGGGGGCGGGGGGTTTCCGGGGAGCTGTTTTTT. Encoded protein: CASSPRGRGVSGELFF.